This T cell receptor (beta chain) was recovered during a study of low-dose radiotherapy and immunotherapy resistance in tumors. Overall study context: Participants in Cohort 1 were administered 0.5 Gy per fraction at 2-week intervals, to a cumulative dose of 6.5 Gy. Daily intake of oral aspirin 300 mg by patients lasted four cycles and began on cycle 1 day 1.

The CDR3 totals 13 residues. Trimming pared 2 bases from V and 2 bases from J, leaving 7 bases between. Looked up from germline, CDR1 is MDHEN and CDR2 is SYDVKM. Both TCRalpha and TCRbeta chains were reverse transcribed with V-gene-specific primers. For amplifying TCRs, the PCR ran for about 20 cycles with Phusion, which was used together with a constant-region primer and the adapter on the V primers. In TCRdb, the reads were re-called with MiXCR into one record per CDR3 protein. Counted here are about 82,000 distinct CDR3 sequences, approximately 20% occurring once; the ten biggest clones make up roughly 6%. Indicated time point: before trial treatment. This clonotype was counted at least ten times.

The receptor was isolated from a male donor with prostate cancer. The sample was PBMCs, taken before treatment. The gene calls are TRBV28 and TRBJ2-7; D gene ambiguous. CDR3 bases: TGTGCCAGCAGTTTACCGGGCGCCTACGAGCAGTACTTC. Protein sequence: CASSLPGAYEQYF.